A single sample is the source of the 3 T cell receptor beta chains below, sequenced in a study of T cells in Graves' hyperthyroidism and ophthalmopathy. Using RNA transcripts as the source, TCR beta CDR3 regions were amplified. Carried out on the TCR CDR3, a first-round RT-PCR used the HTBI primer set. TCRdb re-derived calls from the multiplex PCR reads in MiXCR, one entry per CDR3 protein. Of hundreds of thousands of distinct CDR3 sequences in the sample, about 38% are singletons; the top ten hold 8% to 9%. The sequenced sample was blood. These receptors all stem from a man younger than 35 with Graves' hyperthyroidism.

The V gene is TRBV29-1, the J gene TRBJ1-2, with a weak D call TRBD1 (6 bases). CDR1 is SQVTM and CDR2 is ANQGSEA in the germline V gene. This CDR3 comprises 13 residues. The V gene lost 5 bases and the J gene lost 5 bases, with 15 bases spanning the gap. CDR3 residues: CSVSKAGEYGYTF. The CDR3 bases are TGCAGCGTTAGTAAGGCAGGGGAGTATGGCTACACCTTC.

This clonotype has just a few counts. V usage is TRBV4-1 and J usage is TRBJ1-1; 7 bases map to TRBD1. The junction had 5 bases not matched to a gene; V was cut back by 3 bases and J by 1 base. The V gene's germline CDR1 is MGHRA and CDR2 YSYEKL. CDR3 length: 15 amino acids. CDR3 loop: CASSQHRGRNTEAFF. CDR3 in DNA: TGCGCCAGCAGCCAGCACAGGGGTCGGAACACTGAAGCTTTCTTT.

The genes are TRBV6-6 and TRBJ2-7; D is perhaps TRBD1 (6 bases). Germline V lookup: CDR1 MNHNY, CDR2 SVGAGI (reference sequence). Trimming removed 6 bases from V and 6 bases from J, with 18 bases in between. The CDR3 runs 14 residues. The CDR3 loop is CASRVRDTVSEQYF. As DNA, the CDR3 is TGTGCCAGCAGAGTCCGGGACACGGTGAGCGAGCAGTACTTC.